The present T cell receptor (beta chain) was sequenced within a study of monozygotic twins with inflammatory bowel disease. Molecular identifiers with 6-nucleotide sample barcodes were added during cDNA synthesis via template switching. One entry per CDR3 protein, without DNA, is what TCRdb gives after re-calling the 5' RACE reads. The listing records around 140,000 distinct CDR3 sequences. General study points: Repertoire similarity was not found to differ between concordant and discordant twins, possibly from limited power. Variability may have been added to patient repertoires by differing immunosuppressive treatments. Resolution of different T cell subtypes was not achieved.

The CDR3 runs 14 residues. Germline lookup yields CDR1 LGHNA and CDR2 YSLEER. For this clonotype: Its antigen is not identified.

The sequenced sample was blood. The TCR comes from a human donor with ulcerative colitis or Crohn's disease, or a healthy co-twin of an affected twin (not recorded which). The rearrangement links TRBV4-3 to TRBJ2-3. The chain's CDR3 is CASSQGSPTDTQYF.